This TCR beta chain was identified in a study of shared clonotypes between healthy human individuals. For the study at large: Every donor yielded three CD4 naive, three CD4 memory, two CD8 naive and one CD8 memory plate. General study points: It was observed that roughly 4.8% of naive CD4 clonotypes were shared across several donors.

The V end was cut by 7 bases, the J end by 1 base, with 10 bases between. Germline CDR1 is LNHDA and CDR2 is SQIVND (reference sequence). This CDR3 contains 14 residues. In the authors' methods: Without quality scores, immunoSEQ junctional reads could not be filtered like full-length reads. Libraries were prepared by immunoSEQ multiplex PCR; TCRdb keeps only in-frame clonotypes and omits some of them. The D gene and trimming were derived from the DNA, and the V and J assignments and clone size from that table. The data contain millions of clones, 90% to 95% of them singletons. On this clone itself: As yet, its antigen is unknown.

Adult Caucasians living in Nashville, Tennessee made up all of the donors. The rearrangement joins TRBV19 to TRBJ2-2; D unclear. The sequencing input was naive CD4+ T cells sorted from blood. Sample subset: CD45RA+ positively selected. The clonotype comes from a man between 18 and 35 years old in good health. CDR3 protein: CASNPDGNTGELFF. The DNA of the CDR3 is TGTGCCAGTAACCCCGACGGGAACACCGGGGAGCTGTTTTTT.